A selection of T cell receptor beta chains follows, all from one sample in a study of T cell repertoires in cytomegalovirus infection. TCRdb fed the reads into MiXCR, producing one record per CDR3 protein. The sample contains about 320,000 distinct CDR3 sequences, over 7.5% of which appear only once. Sample: PBMCs. The receptors shown here come from a human donor in good health (CMV status not recorded). Some clones in this sample may be carry-over from other donors' samples. Both conserved end residues are trimmed from each CDR3.

v_call	j_call	cdr3_aa
TRBV20-1	TRBJ2-7	SASVDPYEQY
TRBV24-1	TRBJ2-5	ATMPSGKQETQY
TRBV10-3	TRBJ1-2	AISDVYGYT
TRBV14	TRBJ2-7	ASSPGTGELWEQY
TRBV6-1	TRBJ2-1	ASTPPGPRNEQF
TRBV6-2/TRBV6-3	TRBJ1-2	ASSYPPDRGSFYGYT
TRBV12-3/TRBV12-4	TRBJ2-1	ASSLALTSVNEQF
TRBV11-3	TRBJ2-7	ASSLDRGQNEQY
TRBV11-2	TRBJ1-4	ASSSHWGEKLF
TRBV7-3	TRBJ1-1	ASRGHPNTEAF
TRBV11-1	TRBJ2-1	ASSFSSGSLEQF
TRBV4-3	TRBJ1-2	ASSRTGEGGYT